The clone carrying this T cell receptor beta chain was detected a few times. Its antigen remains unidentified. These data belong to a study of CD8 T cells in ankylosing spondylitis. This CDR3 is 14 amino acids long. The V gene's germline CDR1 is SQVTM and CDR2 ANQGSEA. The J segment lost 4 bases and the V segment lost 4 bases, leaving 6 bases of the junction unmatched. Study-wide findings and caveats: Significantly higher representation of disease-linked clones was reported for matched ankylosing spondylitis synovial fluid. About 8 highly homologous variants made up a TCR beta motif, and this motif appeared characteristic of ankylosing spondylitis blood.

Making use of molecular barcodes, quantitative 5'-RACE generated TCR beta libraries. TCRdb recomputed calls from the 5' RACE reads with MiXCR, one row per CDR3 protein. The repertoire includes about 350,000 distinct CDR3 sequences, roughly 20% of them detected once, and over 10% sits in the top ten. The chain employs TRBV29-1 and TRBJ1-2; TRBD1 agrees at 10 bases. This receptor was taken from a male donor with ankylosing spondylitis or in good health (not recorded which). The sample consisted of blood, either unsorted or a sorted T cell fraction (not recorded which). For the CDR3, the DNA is TGCAGCGTTGCCGGGACAGGGGTTGGCTATGGCTACACCTTC. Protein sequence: CSVAGTGVGYGYTF.